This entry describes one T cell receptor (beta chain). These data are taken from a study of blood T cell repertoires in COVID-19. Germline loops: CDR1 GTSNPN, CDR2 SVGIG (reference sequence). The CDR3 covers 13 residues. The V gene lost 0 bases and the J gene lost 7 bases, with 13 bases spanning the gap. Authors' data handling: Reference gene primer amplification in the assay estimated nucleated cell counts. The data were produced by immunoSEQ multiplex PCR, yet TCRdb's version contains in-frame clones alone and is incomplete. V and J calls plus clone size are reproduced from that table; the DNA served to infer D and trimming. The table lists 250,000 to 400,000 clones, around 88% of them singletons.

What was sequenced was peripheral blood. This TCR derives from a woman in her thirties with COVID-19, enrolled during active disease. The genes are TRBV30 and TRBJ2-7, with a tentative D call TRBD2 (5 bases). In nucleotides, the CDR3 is TGTGCCTGGAGTGTAGCTACCCCGGGGGAGCAGTACTTC. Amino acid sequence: CAWSVATPGEQYF.